The 32 T cell receptor beta chains below all came from one sample that was sequenced in a study of CD8+CD57+ T cells in acquired aplastic anemia. Both TCR beta VDJ combination and CDR3 sequence profiling were carried out. Genomic DNA was the template for this profiling. TCRdb re-analysed the reads in MiXCR, keeping a single row per CDR3 protein. Of 150,000 to 200,000 distinct CDR3 sequences listed, roughly half were seen once; the top ten hold approximately 3%. The sample was sorted CD4+, CD8+, or CD8+CD57+ T cells (not recorded which) from PBMCs. These receptors originate from a human donor in good health.

The chain couples TRBV7-2 to TRBJ2-3, with D possibly matching TRBD2 (5 bases). This CDR3 is 13 amino acids long. Germline CDR1 and CDR2: SGHTA and FQGNSA. Deletions cut 5 bases from V and 6 bases from J, with 12 bases between. The CDR3, as DNA: TGTGCCAGCAGCCGACGGACGGGGGATACGCAGTATTTT. It translates to CASSRRTGDTQYF.

This clonotype was counted only a few times. Given a much more abundant clone one base away, this may be a read error. This chain connects TRBV6-1 to TRBJ2-5; D not certain. CDR1 is MNHNS, CDR2 SASEGT, per germline. The V gene lost 4 bases and the J gene lost 4 bases, with 10 bases spanning the gap. CDR3 length: 13 amino acids. The CDR3 spells CASSAARRETQYF. CDR3 DNA sequence: TGTGCCAGCAGTGCGGCTAGGCGAGAGACCCAGTACTTC.

The CDR3 bases are TGCGCCAGCAGCCCGGACTGGGCGAGGGAGACCCAGTACTTC. Translation: CASSPDWARETQYF. V and J are TRBV5-1 and TRBJ2-5; TRBD2 might be the D (5 bases). The CDR3 has 14 amino acids. V dropped 4 bases and J dropped 5 bases, with 15 bases sitting between them. Germline CDR1 is SGHRS and CDR2 is YFSETQ.

The gene calls are TRBV29-1 and TRBJ2-7; D might be TRBD1 (6 bases). Trimming stripped 3 bases from V and 2 bases from J, with 8 bases between. The germline gives CDR1 SQVTM, CDR2 ANQGSEA. The CDR3 runs 12 residues. Here the CDR3 reads CSVEGAAYEQYF. DNA for the CDR3: TGCAGCGTTGAGGGGGCAGCCTACGAGCAGTACTTC.

The chain recombines TRBV4-1 with TRBJ1-1; the D is unclear. Per germline, CDR1 MGHRA and CDR2 YSYEKL. The CDR3 extends over 13 amino acids. Deletions cut 2 bases from V and 6 bases from J, with 10 bases between. This CDR3 is CASSQIRPAEAFF. The DNA for the CDR3 is TGCGCCAGCAGCCAAATTCGGCCAGCTGAAGCTTTCTTT.

Of note for this clonotype: Germline is not matched at one junction end, which may reflect a read error. This rearrangement joins TRBV5-5 to TRBJ2-6; 7 nucleotides align to TRBD1. The CDR3 runs to 16 residues. Per germline, CDR1 SGHKS and CDR2 YYEKEE (reference sequence). CDR3 amino acids: CASRGTANYGANVLTF. The CDR3 DNA reads as TGTGCCAGCAGAGGGACAGCGAACTATGGGGCCAACGTCCTAACTTTC.

At least ten counts were recorded for this clonotype. The chain carries TRBV20-1 and TRBJ1-1; no firm D call. The CDR3 covers 13 residues. Germline CDR1 and CDR2: DFQATT and SNEGSKA (reference sequence). Trimming removed 6 bases from V and 4 bases from J, with 15 bases in between. The CDR3 DNA follows: TGCAGTGCCGTGGTTGAGGTGGGCACTGAAGCTTTCTTT. Translating it yields CSAVVEVGTEAFF.

The gene calls are TRBV20-1 and TRBJ2-7; tentatively, D is TRBD1 (6 bases). This CDR3 is built from 14 residues. The germline CDR1 and CDR2 sequences are DFQATT and SNEGSKA (reference sequence). The V gene lost 1 base and the J gene lost 2 bases, with 12 bases spanning the gap. The CDR3, as DNA: TGCAGTGCTAGAGCCCCTGACAGGACCTACGAGCAGTACTTC. Protein: CSARAPDRTYEQYF.

V and J are TRBV25-1 and TRBJ2-3; 7 nucleotides agree with TRBD1. CDR1 is MGHDK, CDR2 SYGVNS, per germline. This CDR3 is 13 amino acids long. The junction had 2 bases not matched to a gene; V was cut back by 3 bases and J by 5 bases. CDR3 nucleotide sequence: TGTGCCAGCAGTGACAGGGGGAAAGATACGCAGTATTTT. Residues: CASSDRGKDTQYF.

Written as DNA, the CDR3 is TGCAGTGCCCCAAGAACATGGGGTACTGAAGCTTTCTTT. Amino acid sequence: CSAPRTWGTEAFF. This chain joins TRBV20-1 and TRBJ1-1; D unclear. This CDR3 region has 13 residues. The V and J ends lost 6 bases and 5 bases respectively, with 16 bases between them. Germline CDR1 DFQATT, CDR2 SNEGSKA (reference sequence).

The chain links TRBV7-3 to TRBJ2-7; tentative D call: TRBD1 (5 bases). V lost 3 bases to trimming and J lost 3 bases, with 12 bases between them. This CDR3 has 14 residues. Germline lookup yields CDR1 SGHTA and CDR2 FQGTGA. Here the CDR3 DNA reads TGTGCCAGCAGCTTGACTCAGGGCGTCTACGAGCAGTACTTC. This codes for CASSLTQGVYEQYF.

This rearrangement joins TRBV19 to TRBJ1-5; no firm D call. Trimming took 4 bases from V and 3 from J, leaving 10 bases between them. The CDR3 sequence is 14 residues long. The V gene's germline CDR1 is LNHDA and CDR2 SQIVND (reference sequence). In DNA form, the CDR3 reads TGTGCCAGTAGTAACGGACTGCTCAATCAGCCCCAGCATTTT. It translates to CASSNGLLNQPQHF. The complete variable domain, with remaining parts taken from reference TRBV19 and TRBJ1-5, reads DGGITQSPKYLFRKEGQNVTLSCEQNLNHDAMYWYRQDPGQGLRLIYYSQIVNDFQKGDIAEGYSVSREKKESFPLTVTSAQKNPTAFYLCASSNGLLNQPQHFGDGTRLSIL.

On this clonotype itself: A read error may account for a junction end that differs from germline. The J gene is TRBJ2-2, the V gene TRBV24-1; maybe TRBD2 (5 bases). Germline V lookup: CDR1 KGHDR, CDR2 SFDVKD. The CDR3 length is 12 residues. The CDR3 reads CATSDDIGEQFF. In nucleotides, the CDR3 is TGTGCCACCAGTGATGATATTGGGGAGCAGTTTTTT.

About this clonotype: A much larger clone differs from this one at a single base, so this may be a read error. The chain is built from TRBV20-1 and TRBJ2-7, with TRBD2 matching 10 bases. There are 15 residues in the CDR3. From germline, CDR1 is DFQATT and CDR2 SNEGSKA (reference sequence). The V and J ends lost 1 base and 0 bases, in that order; junction bases with no gene match: 3. The CDR3 sequence is CSARGSGRISYEQYF. As DNA, the CDR3 is TGCAGTGCTAGAGGTAGCGGGAGGATCTCCTACGAGCAGTACTTC.

This clonotype was counted many times. The chain carries TRBV15 and TRBJ2-3, with D perhaps TRBD1 (6 bases). Trimming took 5 bases from V and 3 from J, leaving 15 bases between them. Germline-derived CDR1 and CDR2 are LNHNV and YYDKDF (reference sequence). The CDR3 is made up of 15 amino acids. The CDR3 sequence: CATSAHRVWTDTQYF. In DNA, the CDR3 is TGTGCCACCAGCGCTCACAGGGTGTGGACAGATACGCAGTATTTT.

This clonotype was counted many times. The rearrangement uses TRBV20-1 and TRBJ2-1; D gene ambiguous. Germline V lookup: CDR1 DFQATT, CDR2 SNEGSKA (reference sequence). The CDR3 spans 16 residues. V lost 2 bases to trimming and J lost 1 base, with 15 bases between them. The CDR3 is CSARSSTRQSYNEQFF. The DNA of the CDR3 is TGCAGTGCTAGAAGCAGTACGAGGCAGTCCTACAATGAGCAGTTCTTC.

The chain combines TRBV10-3 with TRBJ2-5; the D gene could be TRBD1 or TRBD2 (6 bases each). The CDR3 is 17 residues long. Germline CDR1 ENHRY, CDR2 SYGVKD. V was pared by 7 bases and J by 0 bases, with 21 bases between. The CDR3 nucleotides are TGTGCCATCACCAAGGGGCTCGGGGGCCGTGACCAAGAGACCCAGTACTTC. This translates into CAITKGLGGRDQETQYF.

This rearrangement joins TRBV10-1 to TRBJ2-3, with D unresolved. Trimming left V 0 bases short and J 5 bases short, with 12 bases between. Germline V lookup: CDR1 WNHNN, CDR2 SYGVQD (reference sequence). The CDR3 covers 15 residues. The CDR3 bases are TGCGCCAGCAGTGAGTCGTCCTCACAACTAGATACGCAGTATTTT. Protein product: CASSESSSQLDTQYF.

J is TRBJ2-1 and V is TRBV11-1, with D maybe TRBD2 (5 bases). The germline V and J ends were trimmed by 0 bases and 6 bases, with 9 bases remaining between them. This CDR3 is built from 14 residues. Germline CDR1 is SGHAT and CDR2 is FQDESV (reference sequence). The CDR3 nucleotides read TGTGCCAGCAGCTTAGCGACTAACTTCAATGAGCAGTTCTTC. Translated: CASSLATNFNEQFF.

This clonotype has ten or more counts. The J gene is TRBJ2-3, the V gene TRBV24-1; 8 bases are a match to TRBD2. CDR1 is KGHDR, CDR2 SFDVKD, per germline. The CDR3 length is 15 residues. V shed 5 bases, J shed 2 bases, and the junction held 5 bases outside the gene matches. The CDR3 nucleotides are TGTGCCACCAGTGCTCGGACTAGCCCCACAGATACGCAGTATTTT. Translation: CATSARTSPTDTQYF.

This clonotype was counted ten times or more. The chain couples TRBV6-5 to TRBJ2-3; 10 bases line up with TRBD2. J was trimmed by 2 bases and V by 2 bases; bases with no gene match: 1. Germline-derived CDR1 and CDR2 are MNHEY and SVGAGI. The CDR3 has 15 residues. The CDR3 sequence is CASSYGTSDTDTQYF. Here the CDR3 DNA reads TGTGCCAGCAGTTACGGGACTAGCGACACAGATACGCAGTATTTT.

The gene calls are TRBV2 and TRBJ2-1; no clear D. Germline V gene lookup returns CDR1 SNHLY and CDR2 FYNNEI. The CDR3 is made up of 12 amino acids. V lost 1 base and J 6 bases, leaving 4 bases between the germline ends. The CDR3 sequence is CASSEGPNEQFF. The CDR3 nucleotides read TGTGCCAGCAGTGAAGGTCCCAATGAGCAGTTCTTC.

A few counts support this clonotype. The chain joins TRBV13 to TRBJ2-1; 16 bases map to TRBD2. Germline-derived CDR1 and CDR2 are PRHDT and FYEKMQ (reference sequence). J was trimmed by 6 bases and V by 5 bases; bases with no gene match: 13. The CDR3 sequence is 19 residues long. CDR3 DNA: TGTGCCAGCAGCGGTAAACCCGGGACTAGCGGGAGGGCCTTCAATGAGCAGTTCTTC. This encodes CASSGKPGTSGRAFNEQFF. The complete variable domain, with remaining parts taken from reference TRBV13 and TRBJ2-1, reads AAGVIQSPRHLIKEKRETATLKCYPIPRHDTVYWYQQGPGQDPQFLISFYEKMQSDKGSIPDRFSAQQFSDYHSELNMSSLELGDSALYFCASSGKPGTSGRAFNEQFFGPGTRLTVL.

This sequence joins TRBV4-2 and TRBJ2-7; perhaps TRBD1 as D (5 bases). Germline V gene sequence: CDR1 LGHNA, CDR2 YNFKEQ. V was cut by 2 bases and J by 3 bases, with 11 bases left in between. This CDR3 has 14 amino acids. The CDR3 sequence is CASSQSGSRYEQYF. The CDR3 nucleotides are TGTGCCAGCAGCCAATCAGGGTCACGCTACGAGCAGTACTTC.

The rearrangement joins TRBV3-1 to TRBJ2-1, with 7 bases matching TRBD2. The germline V gene has CDR1 LGHDT and CDR2 YNNKEL (reference sequence). The length of the CDR3 is 16 residues. V dropped 4 bases and J dropped 0; count of bases not matched to a gene: 6. The CDR3 DNA sequence: TGTGCCAGCAGCCCGCTACGACTAGCCTCCTACAATGAGCAGTTCTTC. The encoded protein is CASSPLRLASYNEQFF.

The chain employs TRBV11-2 and TRBJ1-2, with a weak D call TRBD1 (6 bases). CDR3 length: 14 residues. Germline CDR1 is SGHAT and CDR2 is FQNNGV. Trimming removed 2 bases at V and 3 bases at J, with 10 bases between. The CDR3 DNA is TGTGCCAGCAGCTTAAACAGGGATTACTATGGCTACACCTTC. Its protein product is CASSLNRDYYGYTF.

In this sample, this clonotype turned up a few times. This may be a read error: a much more frequent sequence differs by one nucleotide. The chain recombines TRBV20-1 with TRBJ1-4, with a possible D match to TRBD1 (5 bases). The CDR3 totals 13 residues. Germline CDR1 DFQATT, CDR2 SNEGSKA (reference sequence). V was trimmed by 6 bases and J by 1 base, leaving 9 bases between them. CDR3 bases: TGCAGTGCGGCAGGACAAACTAATGAAAAACTGTTTTTT. This translates into CSAAGQTNEKLFF.

Only one count was recorded for this clonotype. The J gene is TRBJ1-6, the V gene TRBV11-3; 8 nucleotides line up with TRBD1. Unmatched junction bases numbered 5, after V lost 5 bases and J lost 8 bases. Germline V gene data show CDR1 as SGHNT and CDR2 as YENEEA. This CDR3 has 14 amino acids. CDR3 in DNA: TGTGCCAGCAGCACGCAGGGGGCCTATTCACCCCTCCACTTT. It codes for CASSTQGAYSPLHF.

This clonotype was counted many times. The rearrangement uses TRBV3-1 and TRBJ1-2; 8 nucleotides line up with TRBD1. The ends lost 4 bases at V and 0 bases at J; junction bases unmatched: 4. Per germline, CDR1 LGHDT and CDR2 YNNKEL (reference sequence). This CDR3 has 15 residues. The CDR3 loop reads CASSRGQGPNYGYTF. The CDR3 DNA sequence: TGTGCCAGCAGCCGTGGACAGGGTCCTAACTATGGCTACACCTTC.

This clonotype was recorded many times. The chain has TRBV20-1 and TRBJ1-1; D call uncertain. The CDR3 spans 12 residues. V was shortened by 4 bases and J by 2 bases, with 8 bases between the two germline ends. Looked up from germline, CDR1 is DFQATT and CDR2 is SNEGSKA (reference sequence). The CDR3 loop reads CSATADNTEAFF. The CDR3 nucleotides are TGCAGTGCTACGGCCGACAACACTGAAGCTTTCTTT.

The rearrangement joins TRBV9 to TRBJ2-7, with D perhaps being TRBD1 or TRBD2 (5 bases each). Germline V CDR1 and CDR2: SGDLS, YYNGEE. The V end was cut by 4 bases, the J end by 3 bases, with 17 bases between. The CDR3 totals 15 residues. CDR3 amino acids: CASSPRSGQGYEQYF. DNA for the CDR3: TGTGCCAGCAGCCCTCGATCGGGGCAGGGCTACGAGCAGTACTTC. The whole variable domain, remainder taken from reference TRBV9 and TRBJ2-7, is DSGVTQTPKHLITATGQRVTLRCSPRSGDLSVYWYQQSLDQGLQFLIQYYNGEERAKGNILERFSAQQFPDLHSELNLSSLELGDSALYFCASSPRSGQGYEQYFGPGTRLTVT.

Comment on this clonotype: A read error may explain this, as a much larger clone is one base away. The rearrangement joins TRBV7-3 to TRBJ1-2; 12 bases map to TRBD1. The CDR3 is 17 residues long. The V gene's germline CDR1 is SGHTA and CDR2 FQGTGA. Here the CDR3 DNA reads TGTGCCAGCAGCTTGAATCCGGGACAGGGGGCCAGGGGTGGCTACGCCTTC. This codes for CASSLNPGQGARGGYAF.